The entry below gives a single T cell receptor beta chain sequence along with its context. The target antigen is unknown. CDR1 and CDR2 from the germline V gene are DFQATT and SNEGSKA (reference sequence). V dropped 7 bases and J dropped 2 bases, with 9 bases sitting between them. The CDR3 is 11 amino acids. The data originate from a study of Ad26.COV2.S vaccination and SARS-CoV-2 variants. On the study more broadly: Recipients of Ad26.COV2.S got it intramuscularly, once or twice 56 days apart. Study-wide findings and caveats: There was reportedly substantial breadth in spike-specific CD8+ and CD4+ T cell responses after vaccination. Assessments of TCR breadth and depth may have underestimated the total T cell responses.

As to treatment: 15 to 20 received Ad26.COV2.S at low or high dose, single or two shots; about five received placebo; per-sample allocation not given. The study sampled participants on day 63 after the first vaccine or placebo injection. Expression of Wuhan-strain SARS-CoV-2 spike came from the Ad26 vector that formed the vaccine. The assay was immunoSEQ multiplex PCR, and TCRdb's table has in-frame clones only and misses some. The table records 440,000 or so clones, 90% of them present only once. This sequence originates from a person aged 18 to 65 who received the Ad26.COV2.S COVID-19 vaccine or a placebo. The V gene is TRBV20-1, the J gene TRBJ2-7; D unresolved. Sequencing was performed on peripheral blood, taken in a trial of Ad26.COV2.S vaccine versus placebo. CDR3 in DNA: TGCAGTGGCAGGATTACCTACGAGCAGTACTTC. Translated: CSGRITYEQYF.